This T cell receptor (beta chain) was sequenced in a study of T-cell reconstitution after alpha-beta-depleted transplantation in children. Study-wide results and limits: Fresh T-cell production supplied most of the T-cell counts and diversity seen one year after transplant.

This clonotype was counted a few times. Its antigen is not identified. Unique molecular identifiers were incorporated when the TCRbeta library was constructed. TCRdb independently ran MiXCR on the PCR reads; one entry per CDR3 protein. The sample consists of 500,000 or so distinct CDR3 sequences, over 9.5% of them appearing once. V gave up 7 bases and J gave up 6 bases, with 16 bases separating them. There are 13 residues in the CDR3. The TCR was taken from a female patient under 10 years old who had a stem cell transplant for aplastic anemia, so the T cells may come from the graft donor. The input for sequencing was PBMCs, mostly from graft donor cells, taken 180 days after TCRalphabeta/CD19-depleted stem cell transplant. V and J are TRBV12-3 or TRBV12-4 and TRBJ2-7, with D possibly TRBD2 on 6 matching bases. Written as DNA, the CDR3 is TGTGCCAGCACCACAGCCGGGAGCTCCGAGCAGTACTTC. Its protein is CASTTAGSSEQYF.